This record concerns one T cell receptor beta chain sequence. This sample is part of a study of cytomegalovirus exposure and HLA in healthy donors. The PCR contained 60 Vbeta and 13 Jbeta primers. Generated by immunoSEQ multiplex PCR, the TCRdb table keeps only in-frame clones and is missing some. Among about 170,000 clones listed, around 80% were seen once. After removal of 2 bases from V and 11 bases from J, the junction contained 19 bases not matched to a gene. Germline V CDR1 and CDR2: PRHDT, FYEKMQ (reference sequence). This CDR3 region has 18 residues. The sequencing input was PBMCs. The TCR sequence derives from a boy aged 2-9 years in good health and CMV-seronegative. This chain links TRBV13 with TRBJ2-1; TRBD1 agrees at 9 bases. CDR3 loop: CASSLRGGTGSTGFKQFF. CDR3 bases: TGTGCCAGCAGCTTAAGGGGGGGGACAGGGAGCACCGGATTCAAGCAGTTCTTC.